Listed here are 25 T cell receptor beta chains from one sample, sequenced in a study of memory B cells and T cells in multiple sclerosis. Antigen specificity for these receptors is unknown. Clones were read by immunoSEQ multiplex PCR, and TCRdb kept only the in-frame ones, dropping some. The table lists roughly 30,000 clones, about 83% of them singletons, with roughly 2.7% in the top ten. CFSE-dim autoproliferating and CFSE-high non-proliferating T cells from unstimulated culture were sequenced separately. Cultures began with roughly 5x10^7 CFSE-labeled PBMCs, unstimulated for 7 to 8 days, with replicate wells pooled. Specimen: PBMCs from blood kept in culture. The receptors come from a human donor with multiple sclerosis.

The genes are TRBV9 and TRBJ1-6, with TRBD1 identical over 8 bases. V trimming: 0 bases; J trimming: 8 bases; junction bases outside the gene matches: 4. The germline gives CDR1 SGDLS, CDR2 YYNGEE. The CDR3 length is 15 residues. CDR3 protein: CASSVGNRGDSPLHF. As DNA, the CDR3 is TGTGCCAGCAGCGTAGGTAACAGGGGGGATTCACCCCTCCACTTT.

This clone appeared a single time. This chain joins TRBV28 and TRBJ2-6; a possible D gene is TRBD2 (5 bases). Germline V lookup: CDR1 MDHEN, CDR2 SYDVKM. The CDR3 extends over 15 amino acids. V shed 4 bases and J shed 6 bases, with 13 bases lying between them. CDR3 DNA: TGTGCCAGCAGTTCCCTAGGAGGCGAGGCCAACGTCCTGACTTTC. Translated, it gives CASSSLGGEANVLTF.

This clone was detected once. V is TRBV7-9 and J is TRBJ2-1, with 8 bases fitting TRBD1. This CDR3 spans 16 amino acids. V was clipped by 5 bases and J by 9 bases; unmatched bases: 15. CDR1 and CDR2 from the germline V gene are SEHNR and FQNEAQ (reference sequence). The CDR3: CASSPPDRAAAPEQFF. In nucleotides, the CDR3 is TGTGCCAGCAGCCCCCCGGACAGGGCAGCAGCTCCTGAGCAGTTCTTC.

The CDR3, as DNA: TGTGCCAGCAAAACTAGCGGGAGTTTCTCCTACGAGCAGTACTTC. Its translation is CASKTSGSFSYEQYF. The chain couples TRBV28 to TRBJ2-7; 11 nucleotides align to TRBD2. CDR1 is MDHEN, CDR2 SYDVKM, per germline. This CDR3 is built from 15 residues. V lost 7 bases and J lost 0; bases outside the gene matches: 5.

This clone was seen a single time. The chain employs TRBV9 and TRBJ2-1; 12 bases map to TRBD2. The CDR3 covers 19 residues. V lost 0 bases, J lost 3 bases, and 10 bases stayed unmatched. Looked up from germline, CDR1 is SGDLS and CDR2 is YYNGEE. The CDR3 DNA follows: TGTGCCAGCAGCGTAGCTCCCACGCGACTAGCGGGAGTCTACAATGAGCAGTTCTTC. It is translated as CASSVAPTRLAGVYNEQFF.

The chain joins TRBV6-1 to TRBJ2-7; D gene unclear. With 7 bases removed from V and 2 bases from J, the gap between germline ends came to 18 bases. Germline V gives CDR1 MNHNS, CDR2 SASEGT. The CDR3 contains 15 residues. The CDR3 protein is CASKVPRRTTYEQYF. For the CDR3, the DNA is TGTGCCAGCAAAGTCCCGAGGCGTACCACCTACGAGCAGTACTTC.

V and J are TRBV15 and TRBJ1-3; D ambiguous. Germline assignment: CDR1 LNHNV and CDR2 YYDKDF (reference sequence). The V and J ends lost 2 bases and 0 bases respectively, with 8 bases between them. CDR3 size: 15 residues. The CDR3 sequence: CATSRLKSSGNTIYF. The CDR3 DNA reads as TGTGCCACCAGCAGACTAAAAAGCTCTGGAAACACCATATATTTT.

J is TRBJ1-1 and V is TRBV9, with D unresolved. Looked up from germline, CDR1 is SGDLS and CDR2 is YYNGEE. This CDR3 contains 14 residues. The V end lost 0 bases, the J end lost 3 bases, and 9 bases lay between the germline ends. CDR3 sequence: CASSVGGPDTEAFF. The CDR3 DNA follows: TGTGCCAGCAGCGTAGGCGGGCCTGACACTGAAGCTTTCTTT.

The genes are TRBV2 and TRBJ2-2, with a possible D match to TRBD1 (6 bases). CDR3 size: 13 residues. Per the germline V gene, CDR1 is SNHLY and CDR2 is FYNNEI. V was trimmed by 5 bases and J by 5 bases, leaving 9 bases between them. The CDR3 DNA reads TGTGCCAGCAGTCTACAGGGAACCGGGGAGCTGTTTTTT. Translated: CASSLQGTGELFF.

J is TRBJ1-4 and V is TRBV9; D is unresolved. From germline, CDR1 is SGDLS and CDR2 YYNGEE. The CDR3 loop spans 14 amino acids. The V gene lost 7 bases and the J gene lost 5 bases, with 15 bases spanning the gap. CDR3 sequence (DNA): TGTGCCAGCTCCGGCGGCGGCACAAATGAAAAACTGTTTTTT. Amino acids: CASSGGGTNEKLFF.

The V gene is TRBV7-2, the J gene TRBJ2-7, with 12 positions matching TRBD1. CDR3 length equals 14 residues. V lost 3 bases, J lost 10 bases, and 7 bases stayed unmatched. CDR1 is SGHTA, CDR2 FQGNSA, per germline. CDR3 bases: TGTGCCAGCAGCTTTGGGGGGACAGGGGGCTTCCAGTACTTC. Translating gives CASSFGGTGGFQYF.

The J gene is TRBJ2-1, the V gene TRBV7-9; TRBD2 matches 13 bases. Germline CDR1 is SEHNR and CDR2 is FQNEAQ (reference sequence). The CDR3 spans 14 residues. V shed 8 bases and J 6 bases; nucleotides not matched to a gene: 4. For the CDR3, the DNA is TGTGCCAGCCTGGGACTAGCGGGACGCAATGAGCAGTTCTTC. Translating it yields CASLGLAGRNEQFF.

The CDR3 coding sequence is TGTGCCAGTAGTATAAGAGGGAGGACCGCCGGCCTAGGGGAGCTGTTTTTT. Translation gives CASSIRGRTAGLGELFF. The V gene is TRBV19, the J gene TRBJ2-2, with D tentatively TRBD2 (6 bases). Germline values: CDR1 LNHDA, CDR2 SQIVND (reference sequence). The CDR3 runs 17 residues. Deletions cut 2 bases from V and 8 bases from J, with 21 bases between.

This clone was seen only once. The chain joins TRBV10-3 to TRBJ2-1; D may be TRBD1 (6 bases). The germline V gene encodes CDR1 ENHRY and CDR2 SYGVKD. V was cut by 4 bases and J by 0 bases, with 7 bases left in between. The CDR3 extends over 14 amino acids. The CDR3 is CAISGTASYNEQFF. The CDR3 DNA follows: TGTGCCATCAGTGGGACAGCCTCCTACAATGAGCAGTTCTTC.

The chain recombines TRBV13 with TRBJ2-5; D is undetermined. Trimming took off 2 bases at V and 5 bases at J, with 15 bases between the two ends. The CDR3 is 15 amino acids. Germline V gene lookup returns CDR1 PRHDT and CDR2 FYEKMQ (reference sequence). CDR3 loop: CASSLSPMGGETQYF. DNA of the CDR3: TGTGCCAGCAGCTTATCCCCAATGGGTGGCGAGACCCAGTACTTC.

The chain combines TRBV5-1 with TRBJ2-5; D gene uncertain. Germline CDR1 and CDR2: SGHRS and YFSETQ. Trimming took 0 bases from V and 5 from J, leaving 8 bases between them. This CDR3 is 13 amino acids long. Written as DNA, the CDR3 is TGCGCCAGCAGCTTGGCCCTCGGGGAGACCCAGTACTTC. This codes for CASSLALGETQYF. Full variable domain (rest looked up from reference TRBV5-1 and TRBJ2-5): KAGVTQTPRYLIKTRGQQVTLSCSPISGHRSVSWYQQTPGQGLQFLFEYFSETQRNKGNFPGRFSGRQFSNSRSEMNVSTLELGDSALYLCASSLALGETQYFGPGTRLLVL.

J is TRBJ2-5 and V is TRBV5-5; no clear D gene. The length of the CDR3 is 15 residues. The germline gives CDR1 SGHKS, CDR2 YYEKEE (reference sequence). V was shortened by 4 bases and J by 3 bases, with 16 bases between the two germline ends. This CDR3 reads CASSPLDRREETQYF. The CDR3 DNA sequence: TGTGCCAGCAGCCCCCTGGACCGTAGGGAAGAGACCCAGTACTTC. The whole variable domain, filled in from reference TRBV5-5 and TRBJ2-5, reads DAGVTQSPTHLIKTRGQQVTLRCSPISGHKSVSWYQQVLGQGPQFIFQYYEKEERGRGNFPDRFSARQFPNYSSELNVNALLLGDSALYLCASSPLDRREETQYFGPGTRLLVL.

The chain recombines TRBV9 with TRBJ2-3; no definite D call. Germline CDR1 and CDR2: SGDLS and YYNGEE. Trimming took off 3 bases at V and 2 bases at J, with 10 bases between the two ends. This CDR3 has 14 residues. The CDR3 sequence: CASSAGGYTDTQYF. In DNA form, the CDR3 reads TGTGCCAGCAGCGCCGGCGGATACACAGATACGCAGTATTTT.

This clone was seen more than once but under ten times. The chain combines TRBV15 with TRBJ2-3, with 8 bases matching TRBD1. The germline V gene encodes CDR1 LNHNV and CDR2 YYDKDF (reference sequence). This CDR3 is built from 14 residues. V shed 3 bases, J shed 4 bases, and the junction held 3 bases outside the gene matches. In DNA form, the CDR3 reads TGTGCCACCAGCAGGGACAGGGCGGCAGATACGCAGTATTTT. This translates into CATSRDRAADTQYF.

The gene calls are TRBV6-6 and TRBJ2-7; 9 nucleotides agree with TRBD1. The V gene end was trimmed by 4 bases and the J gene end by 4 bases; junction bases not matched to a gene: 5. The CDR3 has 14 amino acids. The germline gives CDR1 MNHNY, CDR2 SVGAGI (reference sequence). The DNA of the CDR3 is TGTGCCAGCAGTTCTTCACAGGGGGCGTACGAGCAGTACTTC. Its protein is CASSSSQGAYEQYF.

This chain uses TRBV10-2 with TRBJ1-2; D is possibly TRBD1 (6 bases). This CDR3 has 16 amino acids. Germline-derived CDR1 and CDR2 are WSHSY and SAAADI. V was trimmed by 3 bases and J by 4 bases, leaving 18 bases between them. The CDR3 sequence is CASSDHEGERLYGYTF. The CDR3 coding sequence is TGCGCCAGCAGTGACCATGAGGGGGAGAGGCTCTATGGCTACACCTTC.

This clone has a handful of counts. This sequence joins TRBV4-1 and TRBJ2-7, with 7 bases identical to TRBD1. Unmatched junction bases numbered 3, after V lost 4 bases and J lost 0 bases. The CDR3 spans 14 residues. Germline V lookup: CDR1 MGHRA, CDR2 YSYEKL. Here the CDR3 reads CASSRGTVSYEQYF. DNA of the CDR3: TGCGCCAGCAGCCGTGGGACAGTCTCCTACGAGCAGTACTTC.

This chain connects TRBV7-9 to TRBJ1-2; D perhaps matches TRBD1 (6 bases). This CDR3 is 14 amino acids long. CDR1 is SEHNR and CDR2 is FQNEAQ in the germline V gene (reference sequence). The V end lost 3 bases, the J end lost 10 bases, and 18 bases lay between the germline ends. The CDR3 region is CASSFPDRRTDYTF. The CDR3 nucleotides read TGTGCCAGCAGCTTCCCAGACAGGCGGACAGACTACACCTTC.

The rearrangement links TRBV7-9 to TRBJ2-3; TRBD2 agrees at 10 bases. CDR1 SEHNR and CDR2 FQNEAQ come from the germline V gene (reference sequence). The CDR3 loop spans 16 amino acids. The V segment lost 2 bases and the J segment 3 bases; nucleotides outside the gene matches: 5. For the CDR3, the DNA is TGTGCCAGCAGCTTATCTAGCGGGAGTACAACAGATACGCAGTATTTT. This codes for CASSLSSGSTTDTQYF.

This clone was seen only a few times. The chain is built from TRBV7-9 and TRBJ2-2; 9 bases align to TRBD1. This CDR3 has 16 residues. CDR1 and CDR2 (germline): SEHNR, FQNEAQ (reference sequence). The ends lost 6 bases at V and 4 bases at J; junction bases unmatched: 9. The CDR3 spells CASSSPGQGITGELFF. CDR3 nucleotides: TGTGCCAGCAGTTCGCCGGGACAGGGTATCACCGGGGAGCTGTTTTTT.